A selection of T cell receptor beta chains follows, all from one sample in a study of blood T cell repertoires in COVID-19. Only in-frame clones appear in the TCRdb table, and some are missing; sequencing was by immunoSEQ multiplex PCR. The table lists just under 45,000 clones, 80% to 90% of them singletons, with around 3.6% in the top ten. The material sequenced was peripheral blood. The receptors shown here come from a man between 35 and 55 years old with COVID-19, enrolled during active disease. The CDR3 runs from the conserved cysteine through the conserved F or W. The D gene is left open where the match is weak. Expanded clones get a size class; other rows say once, few or many, or leave the size out.

CDR3,DNA,size,J,D,V
CASSLTVNTEAFF,TGTGCCAGCAGCTTGACAGTGAACACTGAAGCTTTCTTT,-,TRBJ1-1,-,TRBV5-4
CASNAPIWTQSYEQYF,TGTGCCAGCAACGCTCCGATTTGGACACAATCCTACGAGCAGTACTTC,-,TRBJ2-7,-,TRBV28
CASSERAQGPYGYTF,TGTGCCAGCAGTGAAAGGGCCCAGGGGCCCTATGGCTACACCTTC,-,TRBJ1-2,-,TRBV6-1
CASSPETYGYTF,TGCGCCAGCAGCCCCGAGACATATGGCTACACCTTC,-,TRBJ1-2,-,TRBV5-1
CASSLGTNNEQFF,TGCGCCAGCAGCCTTGGGACTAACAATGAGCAGTTCTTC,-,TRBJ2-1,TRBD2,TRBV4-1
CASSQGGAMEKLFF,TGTGCCAGCAGCCAAGGCGGGGCGATGGAAAAACTGTTTTTT,-,TRBJ1-4,-,TRBV14
CASSTGGAEPLHF,TGCGCCAGCAGTACAGGGGGCGCGGAACCCCTCCACTTT,once,TRBJ1-6,TRBD1,TRBV5-1
CASSHGGGATEAFF,TGTGCCAGCAGCCACGGAGGGGGCGCCACTGAAGCTTTCTTT,-,TRBJ1-1,TRBD1,TRBV3-1/TRBV3-2
CAWRGGTSGSNTGELFF,TGTGCCTGGAGGGGAGGGACTAGCGGCTCGAACACCGGGGAGCTGTTTTTT,-,TRBJ2-2,TRBD2,TRBV30
CASSISRGGAEAFF,TGTGCCAGTAGTATTAGCAGGGGAGGGGCTGAAGCTTTCTTT,-,TRBJ1-1,-,TRBV19
CSVDEGATDTQYF,TGCAGCGTTGACGAGGGGGCAACAGATACGCAGTATTTT,-,TRBJ2-3,TRBD1,TRBV29-1
CASSQQAGLRYEQYF,TGTGCCAGCAGCCAACAAGCTGGTTTACGCTACGAGCAGTACTTC,-,TRBJ2-7,-,TRBV3-1/TRBV3-2
CSVSRDRGLEQYF,TGCAGCGTTTCAAGGGACAGGGGGCTCGAGCAGTACTTC,-,TRBJ2-7,TRBD1,TRBV29-1
CSVESLGGEQYF,TGCAGCGTTGAGTCCCTGGGGGGCGAGCAGTACTTC,once,TRBJ2-7,-,TRBV29-1
CASSPRPDSLYGYTF,TGTGCCAGCTCACCACGACCGGACAGCCTTTATGGCTACACCTTC,-,TRBJ1-2,-,TRBV18
CASSFDRPTNTEAFF,TGCGCCAGCAGCTTCGACAGACCCACAAACACTGAAGCTTTCTTT,-,TRBJ1-1,-,TRBV5-1
CASSLSMSQGSPLHF,TGTGCCAGCAGCTTGAGTATGAGCCAGGGGAGCCCCCTCCACTTT,-,TRBJ1-6,-,TRBV5-5
CAWSGRFETQYF,TGTGCCTGGAGTGGTAGATTTGAGACCCAGTACTTC,-,TRBJ2-5,-,TRBV30
CASSQDGGSSYNEQFF,TGCGCCAGCAGCCAAGATGGCGGAAGCTCCTACAATGAGCAGTTCTTC,-,TRBJ2-1,-,TRBV4-1
CASSSFRGIAYNEQFF,TGTGCCAGCAGTTCGTTCAGGGGTATCGCCTACAATGAGCAGTTCTTC,-,TRBJ2-1,-,TRBV27
CASSFGTGFYGYTF,TGTGCCAGCAGTTTCGGGACAGGGTTCTATGGCTACACCTTC,-,TRBJ1-2,TRBD1,TRBV28
CASSLGALTGYNSPLHF,TGTGCCAGCAGCTTGGGGGCCCTGACAGGGTACAATTCACCCCTCCACTTT,-,TRBJ1-6,TRBD1,TRBV5-6
CATSRDLGLNNEQFF,TGTGCCACCAGCAGAGACCTGGGGCTTAACAATGAGCAGTTCTTC,-,TRBJ2-1,-,TRBV15
CASSLYGKLFF,TGTGCCAGCAGCTTGTACGGGAAACTGTTTTTT,once,TRBJ1-4,-,TRBV7-9
CASSHMADRVAEQYF,TGTGCCAGTAGTCATATGGCCGACAGGGTGGCTGAGCAGTACTTC,-,TRBJ2-7,TRBD1,TRBV19
CARESPRTSGEIQETQYF,TGTGCTAGGGAAAGCCCACGGACTAGCGGTGAGATTCAAGAGACCCAGTACTTC,-,TRBJ2-5,TRBD2,TRBV7-7
CASSPGLAARGETQYF,TGTGCCAGCAGCCCGGGACTAGCGGCGAGGGGAGAGACCCAGTACTTC,-,TRBJ2-5,TRBD2,TRBV11-3
CASSLGEAYGYTF,TGTGCCAGCAGCTTGGGAGAGGCCTATGGCTACACCTTC,-,TRBJ1-2,-,TRBV11-2
CASSHEQAYEQYF,TGCGCCAGCAGCCATGAACAGGCCTACGAGCAGTACTTC,-,TRBJ2-7,-,TRBV4-1
CASSLGGAGAGELFF,TGTGCCAGCAGCCTTGGGGGGGCCGGGGCCGGGGAGCTGTTTTTT,-,TRBJ2-2,-,TRBV5-4
CASSRQLNQPQHF,TGTGCCAGCAGCCGACAACTCAATCAGCCCCAGCATTTT,-,TRBJ1-5,-,TRBV12-3/TRBV12-4
CASSLGGLAGGEQFF,TGTGCCAGCAGCTTAGGAGGGCTAGCGGGGGGCGAGCAGTTCTTC,-,TRBJ2-1,TRBD2,TRBV11-2
CASSFNNSPLHF,TGTGCCAGCAGTTTTAATAATTCACCCCTCCACTTT,once,TRBJ1-6,-,TRBV12-3/TRBV12-4
CASSLQGPGSPLHF,TGTGCCAGCAGCTTACAGGGCCCAGGTTCACCCCTCCACTTT,-,TRBJ1-6,-,TRBV5-4
CASSLDPGRVYNEQFF,TGTGCCAGCAGCTTAGATCCGGGAAGAGTCTACAATGAGCAGTTCTTC,-,TRBJ2-1,-,TRBV11-3
CASSQEGGGGEQYF,TGCGCCAGCAGCCAAGAGGGCGGGGGGGGCGAGCAGTACTTC,-,TRBJ2-7,TRBD2,TRBV4-1
CALLGTNTGELFF,TGTGCCTTGCTCGGGACTAACACCGGGGAGCTGTTTTTT,-,TRBJ2-2,-,TRBV30
CASSSWTGSGNQPQHF,TGTGCCAGTAGTAGCTGGACAGGGTCAGGCAATCAGCCCCAGCATTTT,-,TRBJ1-5,TRBD1,TRBV19
CAISERQGASTGELFF,TGTGCCATCAGTGAAAGACAGGGGGCAAGCACCGGGGAGCTGTTTTTT,-,TRBJ2-2,TRBD1,TRBV10-3
CASSQDRRDSTYRQFF,TGTGCCAGCAGCCAAGATAGGCGCGACTCTACCTACCGTCAGTTCTTC,-,TRBJ2-1,-,TRBV14
CASSLDGTEAFF,TGTGCCAGCAGCTTAGATGGTACAGAAGCTTTCTTT,-,TRBJ1-1,-,TRBV11-2
CASSDGLAGPDTQYF,TGTGCCAGCAGTGACGGGCTAGCGGGACCAGATACGCAGTATTTT,-,TRBJ2-3,TRBD2,TRBV6-1
CASSVGSGGYEQYF,TGTGCCAGCAGCGTAGGTAGCGGGGGGTACGAGCAGTACTTC,-,TRBJ2-7,TRBD2,TRBV9
CASSVGRGRTETQYF,TGCGCCAGCAGCGTCGGGCGGGGTAGGACAGAGACCCAGTACTTC,-,TRBJ2-5,-,TRBV5-1
CASSERDRGQFLGTEAFF,TGTGCCAGCAGTGAACGGGACAGGGGGCAGTTTTTAGGGACTGAAGCTTTCTTT,-,TRBJ1-1,TRBD1,TRBV6-1
CASKANGGMKKLFF,TGTGCCAGCAAAGCCAATGGCGGGATGAAAAAACTGTTTTTT,-,TRBJ1-4,-,TRBV25-1
CSAQTGGSNYGYTF,TGCAGCGCTCAGACAGGGGGCTCGAACTATGGCTACACCTTC,-,TRBJ1-2,TRBD1,TRBV29-1
CAWAVWGSLTDTQYF,TGTGCCTGGGCGGTCTGGGGCTCCCTCACAGATACGCAGTATTTT,-,TRBJ2-3,-,TRBV30
CSVSRGEIQQYF,TGCAGCGTCAGCAGGGGGGAGATCCAGCAGTACTTC,-,TRBJ2-7,-,TRBV29-1
CASSPWGSGAYNEQFF,TGTGCCAGCAGCCCTTGGGGGAGCGGGGCTTACAATGAGCAGTTCTTC,-,TRBJ2-1,TRBD2,TRBV7-9
CASSSWTSGGEETQYF,TGTGCCAGCAGCTCCTGGACTAGCGGGGGAGAAGAGACCCAGTACTTC,-,TRBJ2-5,TRBD2,TRBV5-4
CASSLISGIYNEQFF,TGTGCCAGCAGCTTAATATCGGGGATCTACAATGAGCAGTTCTTC,-,TRBJ2-1,-,TRBV11-2
CASSARTGGKGQPQHF,TGTGCCAGTAGTGCAAGGACAGGGGGAAAAGGTCAGCCCCAGCATTTT,-,TRBJ1-5,TRBD1,TRBV19
CASRIREVNTEAFF,TGTGCCAGTAGGATTAGGGAGGTGAACACTGAAGCTTTCTTT,-,TRBJ1-1,-,TRBV19
CASSPPGTGSHGYTF,TGTGCCAGCTCACCCCCGGGTACAGGGTCGCATGGCTACACCTTC,-,TRBJ1-2,-,TRBV18
CASSSGLAGGLNTGELFF,TGCGCCAGCAGCTCCGGACTAGCGGGAGGCCTCAACACCGGGGAGCTGTTTTTT,-,TRBJ2-2,TRBD2,TRBV5-1
CASSESGGYEQYF,TGCGCCAGCAGTGAGTCGGGGGGCTACGAGCAGTACTTC,-,TRBJ2-7,-,TRBV10-1